The 19 T cell receptor beta chains below come from one sample, sequenced in a study of patients and donors after allogeneic stem cell transplantation. Using its own MiXCR run on the RT-PCR reads, TCRdb lists one record per CDR3 protein. Of about 57,000 distinct CDR3 sequences listed, roughly 13% are singletons. Sequencing was done on a sample of blood, either unsorted or a sorted T cell fraction (not recorded which). The receptor source for this set is a human donor who was either an allogeneic HSCT recipient or a stem cell or donor lymphocyte infusion donor (not recorded which). It is not recorded whose cells these are; they may come from a transplant donor.

The rearrangement links TRBV9 to TRBJ1-1, with a tentative D call TRBD1 (6 bases). Trimming cost V 4 bases and J 3 bases, with 16 bases left between them. CDR1 is SGDLS, CDR2 YYNGEE, per germline. This CDR3 has 15 amino acids. CDR3 in amino acids: CASSFPISGDTEAFF. In DNA form, the CDR3 reads TGTGCCAGCAGCTTCCCAATTTCAGGGGACACTGAAGCTTTCTTT.

This clonotype occurred a few times. The rearrangement links TRBV20-1 to TRBJ1-5, with D possibly matching TRBD1 (5 bases). Looked up from germline, CDR1 is DFQATT and CDR2 is SNEGSKA (reference sequence). The CDR3 sequence is 13 residues long. V lost 6 bases, J lost 4 bases, and 13 bases lay in between. The CDR3 region is CSAIRDPNQPQHF. DNA of the CDR3: TGCAGTGCAATCCGGGACCCGAATCAGCCCCAGCATTTT.

The chain links TRBV5-1 to TRBJ2-1; TRBD1 matches 9 bases. With 4 bases clipped from V and 5 bases from J, the junction kept 7 bases outside the gene matches. This CDR3 is 15 amino acids long. CDR1 and CDR2 (germline): SGHRS, YFSETQ. CDR3 region: CASSTMDRGDNEQFF. CDR3 DNA sequence: TGCGCCAGCAGCACGATGGACAGGGGTGACAATGAGCAGTTCTTC.

This clonotype was picked up a small number of times. The chain carries TRBV7-3 and TRBJ2-2; perhaps TRBD2 as D (6 bases). The V gene's germline CDR1 is SGHTA and CDR2 FQGTGA. Trimming shortened V by 2 bases and J by 0 bases, and 19 bases separated the two germline ends. The CDR3 runs to 19 residues. CDR3 sequence: CASSLVGRLSPSNTGELFF. Here the CDR3 DNA reads TGTGCCAGCAGCTTAGTTGGGAGGTTGTCTCCCTCGAACACCGGGGAGCTGTTTTTT.

This clonotype showed up just once. V gene TRBV5-4 combines with J gene TRBJ2-7, with TRBD1 matching over 8 bases. There are 15 residues in the CDR3. Germline V gene lookup returns CDR1 SGHNT and CDR2 YYREEE (reference sequence). Losses at the gene ends were 4 bases for V and 5 bases for J; bases not matched to a gene: 11. Written as DNA, the CDR3 is TGTGCCAGCAGCCCCGGCAGGGGGCCCGGGGACGAGCAGTACTTC. Translated, it gives CASSPGRGPGDEQYF. Drawing the rest from reference TRBV5-4 and TRBJ2-7, the complete variable domain is ETGVTQSPTHLIKTRGQQVTLRCSSQSGHNTVSWYQQALGQGPQFIFQYYREEENGRGNFPPRFSGLQFPNYSSELNVNALELDDSALYLCASSPGRGPGDEQYFGPGTRLTVT.

This clonotype was recorded at least ten times. The CDR3 bases are TGTGCCACCAGCAGAGATGATCAGGGAGGTCAGCCCCAGCATTTT. As protein: CATSRDDQGGQPQHF. This chain links TRBV15 with TRBJ1-5, with D maybe TRBD1 (5 bases). The length of the CDR3 is 15 residues. The germline gives CDR1 LNHNV, CDR2 YYDKDF (reference sequence). Between the trimmed V and J ends, which lost 0 bases and 6 bases, there was a span of 12 bases.

There are a few counts of this clonotype. The V and J genes are TRBV15 and TRBJ2-3; TRBD1 is a possible D gene (5 bases). CDR1 and CDR2 from the germline V gene are LNHNV and YYDKDF (reference sequence). V was clipped by 6 bases and J by 1 base, with 14 bases between them. This CDR3 is built from 15 residues. DNA for the CDR3: TGTGCCACCAGAAATACATCACAGGGCACAGATACGCAGTATTTT. Residues: CATRNTSQGTDTQYF.

The CDR3 loop reads CASSLTGSNEQYF. DNA for the CDR3: TGTGCCAGCAGTTTAACAGGGAGCAACGAGCAGTACTTC. The chain has TRBV27 and TRBJ2-7, with D perhaps TRBD1 (6 bases). The CDR3 has 13 amino acids. Deletions cut 2 bases from V and 5 bases from J, with 10 bases between. Germline values: CDR1 MNHEY, CDR2 SMNVEV (reference sequence).

CDR3 sequence: CASSVYPRGAGGYNEQFF. CDR3 DNA: TGTGCCAGCAGCGTTTACCCCCGGGGAGCGGGAGGTTACAATGAGCAGTTCTTC. The chain combines TRBV9 with TRBJ2-1; 9 nucleotides align to TRBD2. The CDR3 contains 18 residues. Per the germline V gene, CDR1 is SGDLS and CDR2 is YYNGEE. Trimming at V came to 2 bases and at J to 4 bases, leaving 13 bases not matched to a gene.

The CDR3 DNA is TGTGCCATCAGTGAGTCGGGCCTAGAGACCCAGTACTTC. Translated: CAISESGLETQYF. V is TRBV10-3 and J is TRBJ2-5; D call uncertain. Germline V gene lookup returns CDR1 ENHRY and CDR2 SYGVKD. The CDR3 length is 13 residues. V was clipped by 0 bases and J by 4 bases, with 6 bases between them.

The chain uses TRBV27 and TRBJ2-7, with 7 bases fitting TRBD1. The CDR3 is 17 residues long. Germline trimming cut 0 bases from V and 5 bases from J; bases unmatched to any gene: 13. Germline loops: CDR1 MNHEY, CDR2 SMNVEV (reference sequence). The CDR3 DNA reads TGTGCCAGCAGTTTATCTCGGACAGGCTATGGCTGGAACGAGCAGTACTTC. This translates into CASSLSRTGYGWNEQYF.

The table lists this clonotype with many counts. The genes are TRBV7-2 and TRBJ2-3; no clear D. The germline V gene has CDR1 SGHTA and CDR2 FQGNSA. This CDR3 spans 13 amino acids. With 0 bases removed from V and 6 bases from J, the gap between germline ends came to 7 bases. CDR3 residues: CASSLALSDTQYF. The CDR3 DNA follows: TGTGCCAGCAGCTTAGCACTATCGGATACGCAGTATTTT.

V and J are TRBV11-2 and TRBJ2-1; 7 bases are a match to TRBD1. V gave up 4 bases and J gave up 7 bases; unmatched junction bases: 10. There are 15 residues in the CDR3. Germline CDR1 and CDR2: SGHAT and FQNNGV. CDR3: CASSSRGKSKNEQFF. The CDR3 DNA reads TGTGCCAGCAGCTCCAGGGGGAAGAGTAAGAATGAGCAGTTCTTC.

This clonotype was seen a handful of times. The rearrangement links TRBV7-9 to TRBJ2-2; TRBD2 matches 8 bases. Germline V CDR1 and CDR2: SEHNR, FQNEAQ (reference sequence). The CDR3 consists of 15 residues. Losses at the gene ends were 1 base for V and 5 bases for J; bases not matched to a gene: 3. CDR3 nucleotides: TGTGCCAGCAGCTTAGGTAGCGGGGCGACCGGGGAGCTGTTTTTT. This gives the protein CASSLGSGATGELFF. The variable domain in full, completed from reference TRBV7-9 and TRBJ2-2, reads DTGVSQNPRHKITKRGQNVTFRCDPISEHNRLYWYRQTLGQGPEFLTYFQNEAQLEKSRLLSDRFSAERPKGSFSTLEIQRTEQGDSAMYLCASSLGSGATGELFFGEGSRLTVL.

The table lists this clonotype with many counts. This CDR3 reads CAISESRGLTNEQFF. The CDR3, as DNA: TGTGCCATCAGTGAGTCCAGGGGACTAACCAATGAGCAGTTCTTC. The V and J genes are TRBV10-3 and TRBJ2-1, with a possible D match to TRBD2 (7 bases). Trimming removed 0 bases at V and 6 bases at J, with 12 bases between. Germline V gene lookup returns CDR1 ENHRY and CDR2 SYGVKD. The CDR3 is made up of 15 amino acids.

This clonotype has a handful of counts. This rearrangement joins TRBV9 to TRBJ2-7; the D is unclear. The germline V and J ends were trimmed by 5 bases and 0 bases, with 9 bases remaining between them. The length of the CDR3 is 13 residues. Germline V gene lookup returns CDR1 SGDLS and CDR2 YYNGEE. In DNA, the CDR3 is TGTGCCAGCAGTCTACATAGCTCCTACGAGCAGTACTTC. Its translation is CASSLHSSYEQYF.

This chain connects TRBV4-1 to TRBJ2-1; D is unclear. Germline-derived CDR1 and CDR2 are MGHRA and YSYEKL. The V end lost 0 bases, the J end lost 7 bases, and 4 bases lay between the germline ends. There are 12 residues in the CDR3. The CDR3 sequence is CASSQDDNEQFF. DNA of the CDR3: TGCGCCAGCAGCCAAGATGATAATGAGCAGTTCTTC.

The CDR3 loop reads CASSWGQSYEQYF. The CDR3 DNA follows: TGTGCCAGCAGCTGGGGACAGTCCTACGAGCAGTACTTC. This chain uses TRBV4-2 with TRBJ2-7, with 7 bases matching TRBD1. The CDR3 spans 13 residues. The J segment lost 1 base and the V segment lost 5 bases, leaving 2 bases of the junction unmatched. Per the germline V gene, CDR1 is LGHNA and CDR2 is YNFKEQ.

This clonotype was seen only a few times. The chain employs TRBV20-1 and TRBJ2-1; 8 bases are a match to TRBD2. The CDR3 spans 16 residues. The J segment lost 4 bases and the V segment lost 4 bases, leaving 12 bases of the junction unmatched. The germline CDR1 and CDR2 sequences are DFQATT and SNEGSKA (reference sequence). CDR3 DNA: TGCAGTGCTAACCCCTTAGGAGTAGCGGGGTACAATGAGCAGTTCTTC. It yields the protein CSANPLGVAGYNEQFF.